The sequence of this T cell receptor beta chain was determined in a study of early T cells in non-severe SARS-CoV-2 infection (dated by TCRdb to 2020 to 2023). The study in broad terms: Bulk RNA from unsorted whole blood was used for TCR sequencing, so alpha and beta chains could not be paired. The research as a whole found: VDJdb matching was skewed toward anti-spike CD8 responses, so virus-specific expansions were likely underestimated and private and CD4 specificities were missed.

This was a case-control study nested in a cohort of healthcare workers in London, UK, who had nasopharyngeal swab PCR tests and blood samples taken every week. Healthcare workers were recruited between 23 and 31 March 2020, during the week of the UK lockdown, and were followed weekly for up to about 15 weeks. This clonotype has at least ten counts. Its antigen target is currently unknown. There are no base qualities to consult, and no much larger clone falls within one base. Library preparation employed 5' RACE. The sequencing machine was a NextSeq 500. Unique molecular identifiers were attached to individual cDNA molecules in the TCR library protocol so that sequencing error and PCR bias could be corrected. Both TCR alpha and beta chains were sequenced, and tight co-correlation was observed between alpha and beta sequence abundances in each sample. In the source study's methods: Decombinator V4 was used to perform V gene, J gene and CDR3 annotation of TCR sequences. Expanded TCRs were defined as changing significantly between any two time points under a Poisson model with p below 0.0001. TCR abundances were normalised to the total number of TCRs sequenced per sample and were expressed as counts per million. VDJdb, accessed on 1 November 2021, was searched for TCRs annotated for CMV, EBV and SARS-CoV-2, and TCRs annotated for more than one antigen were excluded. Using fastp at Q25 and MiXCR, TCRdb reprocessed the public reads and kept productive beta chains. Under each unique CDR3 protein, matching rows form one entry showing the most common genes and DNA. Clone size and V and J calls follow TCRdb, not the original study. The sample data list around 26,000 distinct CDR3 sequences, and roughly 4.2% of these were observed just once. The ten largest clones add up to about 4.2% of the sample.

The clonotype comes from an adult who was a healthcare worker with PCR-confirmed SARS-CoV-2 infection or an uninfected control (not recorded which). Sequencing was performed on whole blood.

The CDR3 is CASSESGIEQYF. The sequenced DNA: TGTGCCAGCAGTGAATCTGGGATCGAGCAGTACTTC. Here the chain combines TRBV6-1 and TRBJ2-7; the D gene cannot be named for sure. V loses 2 bases of germline sequence and J loses 6 bases, and the interval between the two ends is 8 bases. The CDR3 runs 12 residues from the cysteine to the phenylalanine. The sequence is cut down to CDR3 DNA, 36 bases in frame from base 1. CDR1 MNHNS and CDR2 SASEGT were looked up in the germline V gene.